This is a list of T cell receptor beta chains from one sample in a study of PD-1 blockade in classical Hodgkin lymphoma. Measured with immunoSEQ multiplex PCR; TCRdb has only the in-frame clones, and not every one. Altogether 100,000 or so clones are present, more than 70% being singletons, with the ten largest covering around a fifth. This material consisted of peripheral blood mononuclear cells (PBMCs), taken before the fourth cycle of nivolumab. All receptors derive from a human donor with classical Hodgkin lymphoma. Both conserved end residues are part of each CDR3. The D gene is left open where the match is weak. Expanded clones get a size class; other rows say once, few or many, or leave the size out.

j_gene,abundance,v_gene,d_gene,CDR3aa,CDR3nt
TRBJ2-3,few,TRBV29-1,TRBD2,CSDNSGKVTDTQYF,TGCAGCGATAATAGCGGGAAAGTTACGGATACGCAGTATTTT
TRBJ2-1,.,TRBV6-5,TRBD2,CASSYYRTSGDEQFF,TGTGCCAGCAGTTACTACAGGACTAGCGGGGATGAGCAGTTCTTC
TRBJ2-7,once,TRBV5-1,.,CASSLDSTTFYEQYF,TGCGCCAGCAGCTTGGATTCGACGACCTTCTACGAGCAGTACTTC
TRBJ2-5,few,TRBV11-1,TRBD2,CASSLLAGGTQYF,TGTGCCAGCAGCTTACTAGCGGGAGGGACCCAGTACTTC
TRBJ2-3,.,TRBV15,.,CATSRELRTDTQYF,TGTGCCACCAGCAGAGAACTACGCACAGATACGCAGTATTTT
TRBJ1-1,.,TRBV5-8,TRBD1,CASSLATGGLRTEAFF,TGTGCCAGCAGCTTGGCAACAGGGGGCTTGAGGACTGAAGCTTTCTTT
TRBJ1-3,.,TRBV6-5,.,CASSVQRSGNTIYF,TGTGCCAGCAGTGTACAACGGTCTGGAAACACCATATATTTT
TRBJ2-1,.,TRBV19,.,CASSPAGSYNEQFF,TGTGCCAGTAGTCCGGCGGGGTCCTACAATGAGCAGTTCTTC
TRBJ2-2,.,TRBV7-9,TRBD2,CASSLASGSGTGELFF,TGTGCCAGCAGCTTAGCGAGCGGGAGTGGCACCGGGGAGCTGTTTTTT
TRBJ2-3,once,TRBV5-1,TRBD2,CASNLNGLAVLSTDTQYF,TGCGCCAGCAACTTGAACGGACTAGCGGTTCTTAGCACAGATACGCAGTATTTT
TRBJ1-1,few,TRBV30,.,CAWAQGLNTEAFF,TGTGCCTGGGCCCAGGGGTTGAACACTGAAGCTTTCTTT
TRBJ2-1,.,TRBV7-9,.,CASSLTGYKDNEQFF,TGTGCCAGCAGCCTAACGGGATATAAGGACAATGAGCAGTTCTTC
TRBJ1-1,.,TRBV4-1,.,CASRSEVWMNTEAFF,TGCGCCAGCAGGTCAGAGGTCTGGATGAACACTGAAGCTTTCTTT
TRBJ1-5,few,TRBV28,.,CASNSRSGQPQHF,TGTGCCAGCAACTCGAGGTCAGGGCAGCCCCAGCATTTT
TRBJ1-4,.,TRBV27,.,CASSLSSRVGETANEKLFF,TGTGCCAGCAGTTTATCGAGCAGGGTAGGAGAGACAGCTAATGAAAAACTGTTTTTT
TRBJ1-3,.,TRBV28,.,CASSSRGRNSGNTIYF,TGTGCCAGCAGTTCTCGGGGACGGAACTCTGGAAACACCATATATTTT